The present T cell receptor beta chain was sequenced within a study of cytomegalovirus exposure and HLA in healthy donors. V was pared by 4 bases and J by 4 bases, with 6 bases of the junction left unmatched. Germline assignment: CDR1 SGHDT and CDR2 YYEEEE. The CDR3 length is 14 residues. This PCR relied on a set of 60 Vbeta primers and 13 Jbeta primers. Profiled with immunoSEQ multiplex PCR; TCRdb holds only in-frame clones, not every one. This repertoire shows over 150,000 clones, 84% found once; its top ten account for around 5%. This clone has a handful of counts. Its specificity is unknown. General study points: Most of the TCR beta V segments (in an earlier analysis) were productive either about 87% or about 30% of the time. Several of the most significant clusters were apparently associated with common viral pathogens in a later analysis. The study carried out a later analysis of TCR beta sequences. It associated about 15,000 of them with specific HLA alleles at a false discovery rate of 0.05.

The chain links TRBV5-6 to TRBJ2-7, with TRBD2 identical over 9 bases. This sequence was found in a man aged 18 to 30 in good health and CMV-seronegative. Sequencing input: PBMCs. The CDR3 spells CASSNLAGPYEQYF. In nucleotides, the CDR3 is TGTGCCAGCAGCAATCTAGCGGGACCTTACGAGCAGTACTTC.